These 21 T cell receptor beta chains were sequenced from one sample in a study of blood T cell repertoires in COVID-19. TCRdb's copy holds only in-frame clones and misses some; the assay was immunoSEQ multiplex PCR. Among 150,000 or so clones listed, around two thirds were seen once. What was sequenced was peripheral blood. Source of these receptors: a woman over 75 with acute or convalescent COVID-19.

The chain carries TRBV11-3 and TRBJ2-1; TRBD2 aligns across 10 bases. The length of the CDR3 is 14 residues. Germline CDR1 and CDR2: SGHNT and YENEEA. The V and J ends lost 1 base and 10 bases, in that order; junction bases with no gene match: 4. The CDR3 region is CASSLVLAGREQFF. Written as DNA, the CDR3 is TGTGCCAGCAGCTTAGTACTAGCGGGAAGGGAGCAGTTCTTC.

Details on this clone: The junction does not match germline at one end; this may be a read error. V and J are TRBV9 and TRBJ2-3, with 10 bases identical to TRBD2. Germline V gene data show CDR1 as SGDLS and CDR2 as YYNGEE. The CDR3 runs 12 residues. The CDR3 bases are TGTGCCAGCAGCGGAACCGGGACTAGCGTGGATTTT. Protein sequence: CASSGTGTSVDF.

In this sample, this clone turned up once. The V and J genes are TRBV27 and TRBJ1-2, with TRBD1 as a possible D gene (5 bases). V was clipped by 4 bases and J by 4 bases, with 16 bases between them. The germline gives CDR1 MNHEY, CDR2 SMNVEV (reference sequence). This CDR3 is 15 amino acids long. In DNA form, the CDR3 reads TGTGCCAGCAGTTCTTCAGGGCATCCCCTCTATGGCTACACCTTC. It translates to CASSSSGHPLYGYTF.

CDR3 nucleotide sequence: TGTGCCAGCGACGGGCCGGGGACTTTAACTGAAGCTTTCTTT. Encoded protein: CASDGPGTLTEAFF. The genes are TRBV6-5 and TRBJ1-1; D is perhaps TRBD1 (5 bases). V was clipped by 8 bases and J by 5 bases, with 18 bases between them. This CDR3 has 14 residues. Germline V gene lookup returns CDR1 MNHEY and CDR2 SVGAGI.

The genes are TRBV19 and TRBJ2-5, with a possible D match to TRBD1 (6 bases). Looked up from germline, CDR1 is LNHDA and CDR2 is SQIVND (reference sequence). V was shortened by 7 bases and J by 1 base, with 13 bases between the two germline ends. The CDR3 runs to 14 residues. The chain's CDR3 is CASKGGAAQETQYF. Written as DNA, the CDR3 is TGTGCCAGTAAAGGGGGAGCGGCCCAAGAGACCCAGTACTTC.

The chain carries TRBV3-1 (or the pseudogene TRBV3-2) and TRBJ1-5; 7 bases are shared with TRBD1. The CDR3 loop spans 16 amino acids. V shed 5 bases and J 0 bases; nucleotides not matched to a gene: 7. Germline V CDR1 and CDR2: LGHDT, YNNKEL (reference sequence). In DNA, the CDR3 is TGTGCCAGCAGCAAAGGGACAGCTAATAGCAATCAGCCCCAGCATTTT. Encoded protein: CASSKGTANSNQPQHF.

The count of this clone is one. This chain links TRBV27 with TRBJ1-4; D perhaps matches TRBD1 (6 bases). Germline values: CDR1 MNHEY, CDR2 SMNVEV (reference sequence). The CDR3 is made up of 14 amino acids. Trimming removed 8 bases at V and 5 bases at J, with 15 bases between. In nucleotides, the CDR3 is TGTGCCAGCTTACAAAGGGGGTCCAATGAAAAACTGTTTTTT. It is translated as CASLQRGSNEKLFF.

This chain joins TRBV11-2 and TRBJ1-6; TRBD1 matches at 7 bases. Germline V gene data show CDR1 as SGHAT and CDR2 as FQNNGV. The length of the CDR3 is 13 residues. V shed 9 bases, J shed 5 bases, and the junction held 4 bases outside the gene matches. The CDR3 nucleotides are TGTGCCAGTGCGGGACAGCATAATTCACCCCTCCACTTT. The encoded protein is CASAGQHNSPLHF.

The chain has TRBV3-1 (or the pseudogene TRBV3-2) and TRBJ2-3, with D uncertain. Trimming left V 4 bases short and J 1 base short, with 6 bases between. Germline V CDR1 and CDR2: LGHDT, YNNKEL (reference sequence). The CDR3 length is 13 residues. Written as DNA, the CDR3 is TGTGCCAGCAGCCCCCGGGGCACAGATACGCAGTATTTT. Translated, it gives CASSPRGTDTQYF.

The rearrangement links TRBV19 to TRBJ2-2; 9 nucleotides agree with TRBD2. Germline-derived CDR1 and CDR2 are LNHDA and SQIVND (reference sequence). Losses at the gene ends were 9 bases for V and 0 bases for J; bases not matched to a gene: 8. The CDR3 loop spans 16 amino acids. CDR3 loop: CASANAGGTNTGELFF. CDR3 in DNA: TGTGCCAGCGCCAATGCGGGAGGGACGAACACCGGGGAGCTGTTTTTT. Complete variable domain (other parts from reference TRBV19 and TRBJ2-2): DGGITQSPKYLFRKEGQNVTLSCEQNLNHDAMYWYRQDPGQGLRLIYYSQIVNDFQKGDIAEGYSVSREKKESFPLTVTSAQKNPTAFYLCASANAGGTNTGELFFGEGSRLTVL.

The gene calls are TRBV19 and TRBJ1-3; the D gene is possibly TRBD1 (6 bases). Germline V gene sequence: CDR1 LNHDA, CDR2 SQIVND (reference sequence). The CDR3 is 16 amino acids. Trimming shortened V by 4 bases and J by 2 bases, and 15 bases separated the two germline ends. This CDR3 is CASSTRNRATGNTIYF. CDR3 nucleotides: TGTGCCAGTAGTACAAGGAACAGGGCTACTGGAAACACCATATATTTT.

This rearrangement joins TRBV6-5 to TRBJ2-2, with 7 bases matching TRBD2. CDR3 length: 12 residues. CDR1 is MNHEY and CDR2 is SVGAGI in the germline V gene. The chain's CDR3 is CAAAGNTGELFF. The DNA for the CDR3 is TGTGCGGCAGCGGGAAACACCGGGGAGCTGTTTTTT.

This chain connects TRBV10-3 to TRBJ1-5; D not resolved. Germline loops: CDR1 ENHRY, CDR2 SYGVKD. CDR3 length: 12 amino acids. V lost 8 bases and J lost 0, with 5 bases in between. The CDR3 DNA reads TGTGCCATCGCAGGTAGCAATCAGCCCCAGCATTTT. As protein: CAIAGSNQPQHF.

This clone was seen a few times. The chain carries TRBV4-1 and TRBJ2-1; 10 nucleotides agree with TRBD1. Trimming removed 4 bases from V and 10 bases from J; junction bases left unmatched: 19. The CDR3 runs to 18 residues. Germline CDR1 is MGHRA and CDR2 is YSYEKL. The CDR3: CASSRSTGRDRGTWEQFF. The CDR3 nucleotides are TGCGCCAGCAGCCGATCTACCGGCAGGGACAGGGGAACGTGGGAGCAGTTCTTC.

The chain couples TRBV19 to TRBJ2-1, with a possible D match to TRBD2 (5 bases). Deletions cut 9 bases from V and 0 bases from J, with 18 bases between. CDR1 is LNHDA and CDR2 is SQIVND in the germline V gene (reference sequence). The CDR3 length is 16 residues. The CDR3 nucleotides are TGTGCCAGCTTGGGTGGGAGCGACTTCTCCTACAATGAGCAGTTCTTC. Translated: CASLGGSDFSYNEQFF. The full variable domain, in which reference TRBV19 and TRBJ2-1 provide the parts outside the CDR3, is DGGITQSPKYLFRKEGQNVTLSCEQNLNHDAMYWYRQDPGQGLRLIYYSQIVNDFQKGDIAEGYSVSREKKESFPLTVTSAQKNPTAFYLCASLGGSDFSYNEQFFGPGTRLTVL.

About this clone: Other nucleotide sequences from this sample produce the same CDR3. The chain links TRBV28 to TRBJ1-5; D possibly corresponds to TRBD1 (6 bases). The CDR3 has 14 amino acids. Germline V gene sequence: CDR1 MDHEN, CDR2 SYDVKM. Trimming cost V 6 bases and J 2 bases, with 11 bases left between them. In DNA form, the CDR3 reads TGTGCCAGCAGACTCGCAGGGGGCAATCAGCCCCAGCATTTT. Translated: CASRLAGGNQPQHF. The variable domain in full, completed from reference TRBV28 and TRBJ1-5, reads DVKVTQSSRYLVKRTGEKVFLECVQDMDHENMFWYRQDPGLGLRLIYFSYDVKMKEKGDIPEGYSVSREKKERFSLILESASTNQTSMYLCASRLAGGNQPQHFGDGTRLSIL.

This chain uses TRBV13 with TRBJ1-1; D unclear. This CDR3 comprises 14 residues. Germline lookup yields CDR1 PRHDT and CDR2 FYEKMQ (reference sequence). V shed 5 bases and J shed 5 bases, with 15 bases lying between them. CDR3 in DNA: TGTGCCAGCAGCCCAGGTTACTTGGCTACTGAAGCTTTCTTT. As protein: CASSPGYLATEAFF.

This clone was counted once. The gene calls are TRBV5-6 and TRBJ1-2, with unresolved D. Germline-derived CDR1 and CDR2 are SGHDT and YYEEEE. V shed 0 bases and J shed 4 bases, with 10 bases lying between them. The CDR3 totals 14 residues. CDR3 region: CASSLVTEIYGYTF. CDR3 bases: TGTGCCAGCAGCTTGGTTACAGAAATCTATGGCTACACCTTC.

The rearrangement joins TRBV25-1 to TRBJ2-7, with 9 nucleotides matching TRBD2. Trimming took 2 bases from V and 5 from J; bases not matched to a gene: 7. This CDR3 contains 15 residues. The germline V gene encodes CDR1 MGHDK and CDR2 SYGVNS. CDR3 DNA sequence: TGTGCCAGCAGTGAAGAGGCTAGCGGGGTTGACGAGCAGTACTTC. This sequence encodes CASSEEASGVDEQYF.

As DNA, the CDR3 is TGTGCCAGCAGCTTACGGACTAGCGGATCCTACGAGCAGTACTTC. Translated, it gives CASSLRTSGSYEQYF. The chain employs TRBV7-6 and TRBJ2-7; 10 positions match TRBD2. This CDR3 is 15 amino acids long. Trimming cost V 2 bases and J 1 base; bases outside gene matches: 2. CDR1 is SGHVS, CDR2 FNYEAQ, per germline.

CDR3 region: CASSALLAGEDTQYF. CDR3 nucleotides: TGTGCCAGCAGTGCGTTACTAGCGGGAGAAGATACGCAGTATTTT. The V call is TRBV2, the J call TRBJ2-3; 11 bases agree with TRBD2. The CDR3 extends over 15 amino acids. Trimming at V came to 4 bases and at J to 5 bases, leaving 5 bases not matched to a gene. The germline CDR1 and CDR2 sequences are SNHLY and FYNNEI.